This T cell receptor beta chain was identified during a study of blood T cell repertoires in COVID-19. As originally analysed: Amplification with reference gene primers provided the estimates of nucleated cell counts. The method was immunoSEQ multiplex PCR; TCRdb's version includes in-frame clones alone and lacks a portion of them. That table furnishes V, J and clone size, whereas the DNA furnished D and trimming. This sample has about 160,000 clones, with around four fifths found just once. The germline gives CDR1 LGHDT, CDR2 YNNKEL (reference sequence). V trimming: 7 bases; J trimming: 6 bases; junction bases outside the gene matches: 10. This CDR3 is 15 amino acids long.

The rearrangement links TRBV3-1 (or the pseudogene TRBV3-2) to TRBJ2-2; 8 nucleotides align to TRBD1. The clonotype was recovered from a man aged 65 to 85 with acute or convalescent COVID-19. Sequenced sample: peripheral blood. Here the CDR3 reads CASNQIRQGSGELFF. The CDR3 nucleotides are TGTGCCAGCAACCAGATAAGACAGGGGTCCGGGGAGCTGTTTTTT.